The 22 T cell receptor beta chains reported below all come from one sample, sequenced in a study of OX40 agonist ivuxolimab in advanced cancers. Generated by immunoSEQ multiplex PCR, the TCRdb table keeps only in-frame clones and is missing some. The sample contains some 30,000 clones, 80% to 90% of which appear only once. The source was CD4+ or CD8+ T cells sorted from blood, collected in a trial of the OX40 agonist ivuxolimab. The receptors originated from an adult with an advanced solid tumor such as melanoma, head and neck, liver or kidney cancer.

The rearrangement links TRBV4-1 to TRBJ1-2, with D possibly being TRBD1 (6 bases). CDR3 size: 16 residues. V was pared by 1 base and J by 3 bases, with 15 bases between. CDR1 is MGHRA and CDR2 is YSYEKL in the germline V gene. Written as DNA, the CDR3 is TGCGCCAGCAGCCAAGGCGGACAGCAATTTGACTATGGCTACACCTTC. Translation: CASSQGGQQFDYGYTF.

J is TRBJ2-1 and V is TRBV19, with 8 bases fitting TRBD1. The CDR3 runs to 16 residues. Trimming took 3 bases from V and 4 from J; bases not matched to a gene: 8. Germline V gene lookup returns CDR1 LNHDA and CDR2 SQIVND (reference sequence). The DNA of the CDR3 is TGTGCCAGTAGTATCCCCGGGACAGGCGTTTACAATGAGCAGTTCTTC. Amino acid sequence: CASSIPGTGVYNEQFF.

The gene calls are TRBV5-1 and TRBJ2-7; D assignment may be TRBD1 or TRBD2 (5 bases each). CDR3 length: 13 amino acids. Trimming left V 4 bases short and J 2 bases short, with 10 bases between. CDR1 and CDR2 from the germline V gene are SGHRS and YFSETQ. The CDR3 nucleotides read TGCGCCAGCAGCGAGGGACGGGCCTACGAGCAGTACTTC. This encodes CASSEGRAYEQYF.

The J gene is TRBJ1-2, the V gene TRBV6-5; the match to TRBD1 covers 12 bases. This CDR3 spans 15 amino acids. Germline V lookup: CDR1 MNHEY, CDR2 SVGAGI. The V and J ends lost 6 bases and 3 bases, in that order; junction bases with no gene match: 5. CDR3: CASSAGTGGYYGYTF. The CDR3 nucleotides read TGTGCCAGCAGCGCCGGGACAGGGGGCTACTATGGCTACACCTTC.

This clone came up once. CDR3 DNA sequence: TGTGCCACCAGCAGAATCAGGGACTCCTACGAGCAGTACTTC. This sequence encodes CATSRIRDSYEQYF. The V call is TRBV15, the J call TRBJ2-7, with TRBD1 as a possible D gene (5 bases). Per the germline V gene, CDR1 is LNHNV and CDR2 is YYDKDF (reference sequence). The CDR3 consists of 14 residues. Trimming left V 2 bases short and J 0 bases short, with 8 bases between.

This chain links TRBV19 with TRBJ2-2, with 11 bases identical to TRBD2. This CDR3 contains 16 residues. Germline lookup yields CDR1 LNHDA and CDR2 SQIVND (reference sequence). The trim removed 6 bases at V and 4 bases at J, leaving 7 bases unmatched. CDR3: CASSPTSGGFTGELFF. The CDR3 DNA reads as TGTGCCAGTAGCCCTACTAGCGGGGGCTTCACCGGGGAGCTGTTTTTT.

The chain carries TRBV5-1 and TRBJ1-1; 9 positions agree with TRBD1. The V gene's germline CDR1 is SGHRS and CDR2 YFSETQ. Trimming removed 2 bases from V and 1 base from J; junction bases left unmatched: 3. The CDR3 covers 15 residues. The CDR3 region is CASSFSDRGNTEAFF. The CDR3 region has the DNA TGCGCCAGCAGCTTCTCGGACAGGGGGAACACTGAAGCTTTCTTT. The full variable domain, completed using reference TRBV5-1 and TRBJ1-1, is KAGVTQTPRYLIKTRGQQVTLSCSPISGHRSVSWYQQTPGQGLQFLFEYFSETQRNKGNFPGRFSGRQFSNSRSEMNVSTLELGDSALYLCASSFSDRGNTEAFFGQGTRLTVV.

In DNA, the CDR3 is TGTGCCAGCCTTGACACAGGTGAGCAGTTCTTC. Protein sequence: CASLDTGEQFF. The V call is TRBV6-6, the J call TRBJ2-1; TRBD1 might be the D (5 bases). The CDR3 has 11 amino acids. V was cut by 8 bases and J by 9 bases, with 11 bases left in between. Germline V lookup: CDR1 MNHNY, CDR2 SVGAGI (reference sequence).

The chain couples TRBV5-8 to TRBJ2-1, with 15 bases that match TRBD2. J was trimmed by 8 bases and V by 0 bases; bases with no gene match: 6. The CDR3 is 17 amino acids. Germline CDR1 and CDR2: SGHTS and YDEGEE. The CDR3 nucleotides read TGTGCCAGCAGCTTGGGGACTAGCGGGAGGGAAGTCGATGAGCAGTTCTTC. Its translation: CASSLGTSGREVDEQFF.

This clone is termed medium-sized (0.01 to 0.1%). The chain carries TRBV30 and TRBJ2-1; the match to TRBD2 covers 13 bases. The V gene end was trimmed by 8 bases and the J gene end by 7 bases; junction bases not matched to a gene: 11. There are 15 residues in the CDR3. Germline CDR1 and CDR2: GTSNPN and SVGIG (reference sequence). CDR3 sequence (DNA): TGTGCCAAATACCGACTAGCGGGAGGACGGAATGAGCAGTTCTTC. Encoded protein: CAKYRLAGGRNEQFF.

The chain combines TRBV19 with TRBJ1-5, with a possible D match to TRBD1 (6 bases). V dropped 5 bases and J dropped 4 bases, with 9 bases sitting between them. The germline V gene encodes CDR1 LNHDA and CDR2 SQIVND (reference sequence). This CDR3 has 13 residues. The CDR3 DNA sequence: TGTGCCAGTAGTTTGGGACAAAATCAGCCCCAGCATTTT. It encodes CASSLGQNQPQHF.

V usage is TRBV4-1 and J usage is TRBJ1-2; D ambiguous. The V gene lost 3 bases and the J gene lost 4 bases, with 9 bases spanning the gap. This CDR3 contains 13 residues. In germline, CDR1 is MGHRA, CDR2 YSYEKL. The CDR3 DNA reads TGCGCCAGCAGCCAGGACGGCATCTATGGCTACACCTTC. It yields the protein CASSQDGIYGYTF.

The rearrangement links TRBV18 to TRBJ2-5, with D unresolved. This CDR3 spans 15 amino acids. Germline assignment: CDR1 KGHSH and CDR2 LQKENI. V lost 2 bases and J 5 bases, leaving 15 bases between the germline ends. The CDR3 DNA reads TGTGCCAGCTCACCAGCAGGAGCCCCTGGGGAGACCCAGTACTTC. It encodes CASSPAGAPGETQYF.

This chain connects TRBV27 to TRBJ2-1; no firm D call. Per the germline V gene, CDR1 is MNHEY and CDR2 is SMNVEV (reference sequence). The CDR3 consists of 13 residues. V was cut by 4 bases and J by 0 bases, with 4 bases left in between. The CDR3 loop is CASSYSSYNEQFF. In DNA form, the CDR3 reads TGTGCCAGCAGTTATAGCTCCTACAATGAGCAGTTCTTC.

This chain connects TRBV11-2 to TRBJ1-1, with D unresolved. Germline V lookup: CDR1 SGHAT, CDR2 FQNNGV. CDR3 size: 13 residues. The ends were cut back, 3 bases at V and 4 bases at J, with 9 bases in the middle. The CDR3 loop reads CASSFSRGTEAFF. Here the CDR3 DNA reads TGTGCCAGCAGCTTCTCGCGGGGCACTGAAGCTTTCTTT.

The V call is TRBV14, the J call TRBJ1-4; D is unclear. This CDR3 has 13 amino acids. Trimming took off 0 bases at V and 8 bases at J, with 7 bases between the two ends. CDR1 is SGHDN and CDR2 is FVKESK in the germline V gene. CDR3 loop: CASSQDPGEKLFF. The CDR3 DNA follows: TGTGCCAGCAGCCAAGACCCGGGAGAAAAACTGTTTTTT.

The chain links TRBV4-1 to TRBJ2-7, with TRBD2 matching 12 bases. Germline CDR1 reads MGHRA; CDR2 reads YSYEKL. The CDR3 runs 17 residues. The J segment lost 2 bases and the V segment lost 1 base, leaving 6 bases of the junction unmatched. The CDR3 here is CASSQGQLAGGAYEQYF. The CDR3, as DNA: TGCGCCAGCAGCCAAGGACAACTAGCGGGGGGCGCCTACGAGCAGTACTTC.

CDR3 region: CASFPRDPNTGELFF. The DNA of the CDR3 is TGTGCCAGCTTCCCACGGGATCCGAACACCGGGGAGCTGTTTTTT. The chain combines TRBV18 with TRBJ2-2; a possible D gene is TRBD2 (5 bases). Germline V gene sequence: CDR1 KGHSH, CDR2 LQKENI. The V and J ends lost 7 bases and 0 bases respectively, with 12 bases between them. This CDR3 has 15 amino acids. Full variable domain (outside the CDR3, taken from reference TRBV18 and TRBJ2-2): NAGVMQNPRHLVRRRGQEARLRCSPMKGHSHVYWYRQLPEEGLKFMVYLQKENIIDESGMPKERFSAEFPKEGPSILRIQQVVRGDSAAYFCASFPRDPNTGELFFGEGSRLTVL.

The CDR3 DNA sequence: TGTGTCGCAAACCTCGATTCCGACGAGCAGTACTTC. It specifies CVANLDSDEQYF. The chain carries TRBV2 and TRBJ2-7; no definite D call. CDR3 length: 12 residues. CDR1 and CDR2 from the germline V gene are SNHLY and FYNNEI.

This chain joins TRBV2 and TRBJ2-7; D is unresolved. The CDR3 sequence is 11 residues long. Trimming removed 8 bases at V and 1 base at J, with 6 bases between. Germline V gives CDR1 SNHLY, CDR2 FYNNEI. This CDR3 is CASPPSYEQYF. The CDR3 DNA is TGTGCCAGCCCTCCGTCCTACGAGCAGTACTTC.

The chain uses TRBV27 and TRBJ2-7, with TRBD2 matching 10 bases. Germline CDR1 MNHEY, CDR2 SMNVEV (reference sequence). With V trimmed by 2 bases and J by 5 bases, 9 bases remained unmatched. There are 16 residues in the CDR3. The CDR3 reads CASSLRGLAVIHEQYF. The CDR3 nucleotides read TGTGCCAGCAGTTTAAGAGGACTAGCGGTGATCCACGAGCAGTACTTC.

This clone was detected only once. This chain connects TRBV19 to TRBJ2-1, with D perhaps given as TRBD1 or TRBD2 (5 bases each). Germline V gene data show CDR1 as LNHDA and CDR2 as SQIVND (reference sequence). The CDR3 totals 15 residues. V lost 5 bases and J 3 bases, leaving 14 bases between the germline ends. CDR3 in amino acids: CASSSRDPDYNEQFF. The CDR3 DNA reads TGTGCCAGTAGTTCCCGGGACCCCGACTACAATGAGCAGTTCTTC. Supplemented by reference TRBV19 and TRBJ2-1, the full variable domain reads DGGITQSPKYLFRKEGQNVTLSCEQNLNHDAMYWYRQDPGQGLRLIYYSQIVNDFQKGDIAEGYSVSREKKESFPLTVTSAQKNPTAFYLCASSSRDPDYNEQFFGPGTRLTVL.